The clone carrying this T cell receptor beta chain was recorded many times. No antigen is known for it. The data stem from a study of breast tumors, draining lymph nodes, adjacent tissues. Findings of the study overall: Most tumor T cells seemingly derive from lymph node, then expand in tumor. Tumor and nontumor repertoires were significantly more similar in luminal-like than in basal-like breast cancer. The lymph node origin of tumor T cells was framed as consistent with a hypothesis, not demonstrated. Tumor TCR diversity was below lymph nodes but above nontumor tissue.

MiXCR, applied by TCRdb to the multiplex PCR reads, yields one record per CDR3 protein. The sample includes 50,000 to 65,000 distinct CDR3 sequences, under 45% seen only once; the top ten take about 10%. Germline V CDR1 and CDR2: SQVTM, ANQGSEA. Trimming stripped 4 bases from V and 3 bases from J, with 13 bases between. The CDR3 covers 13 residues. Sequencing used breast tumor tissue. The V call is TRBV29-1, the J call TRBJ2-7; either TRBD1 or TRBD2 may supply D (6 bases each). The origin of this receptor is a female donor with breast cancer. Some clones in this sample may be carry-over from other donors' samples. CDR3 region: CSVADGGGYEQYF. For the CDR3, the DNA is TGCAGCGTTGCGGATGGAGGGGGCTACGAGCAGTACTTC.